These 17 T cell receptor beta chains share one sample of origin, sequenced in a study of OX40 agonist ivuxolimab in advanced cancers. TCRdb keeps only in-frame clones here, not all; method: immunoSEQ multiplex PCR. The sample lists some 100,000 clones, 84% seen once, with 5.5% in the top ten. The source was CD4+ or CD8+ T cells sorted from blood, collected in a trial of the OX40 agonist ivuxolimab. All receptors come from an adult with an advanced solid tumor such as melanoma, head and neck, liver or kidney cancer.

The rearrangement joins TRBV19 to TRBJ1-5, with D maybe TRBD1 (5 bases). The CDR3 is 16 residues long. CDR1 LNHDA and CDR2 SQIVND come from the germline V gene (reference sequence). With 7 bases removed from V and 2 bases from J, the gap between germline ends came to 18 bases. The CDR3 nucleotides read TGTGCCAGTAAGTTCGCGGCGGGGGAGGGCAATCAGCCCCAGCATTTT. Protein product: CASKFAAGEGNQPQHF.

The rearrangement uses TRBV29-1 and TRBJ2-1; D gene unclear. CDR1 and CDR2 from the germline V gene are SQVTM and ANQGSEA. CDR3 size: 11 residues. V was cut by 5 bases and J by 3 bases, with 5 bases left in between. The CDR3 DNA follows: TGCAGCGTTAGGGACTACAATGAGCAGTTCTTC. The encoded protein is CSVRDYNEQFF.

J is TRBJ2-7 and V is TRBV6-6; tentative D call: TRBD1 (6 bases). The CDR3 is made up of 14 amino acids. The germline V gene encodes CDR1 MNHNY and CDR2 SVGAGI (reference sequence). Trimming removed 6 bases at V and 3 bases at J, with 15 bases between. The CDR3 DNA reads as TGTGCCAGCAGCCTTTATACAGGGAACTACGAGCAGTACTTC. It codes for CASSLYTGNYEQYF.

The rearrangement links TRBV5-1 to TRBJ1-2; unclear D gene. The germline gives CDR1 SGHRS, CDR2 YFSETQ. The V end lost 1 base, the J end lost 7 bases, and 14 bases lay between the germline ends. The CDR3 is made up of 14 amino acids. The CDR3 spells CASSLFPADGGYTF. The CDR3 coding sequence is TGCGCCAGCAGCTTGTTTCCGGCGGATGGTGGCTACACCTTC.

The chain employs TRBV6-5 and TRBJ2-1; 8 bases fit TRBD2. From germline, CDR1 is MNHEY and CDR2 SVGAGI. J gave up 3 bases and V 3 bases, and 4 bases lay outside the gene matches. The CDR3 is made up of 15 amino acids. CDR3 DNA sequence: TGTGCCAGCAGTTATTCGGGGGGGGACTACAATGAGCAGTTCTTC. It is translated as CASSYSGGDYNEQFF.

The genes are TRBV6-5 and TRBJ1-1; no clear D. Germline V gives CDR1 MNHEY, CDR2 SVGAGI. This CDR3 is built from 11 residues. The V and J ends lost 7 bases and 6 bases respectively, with 9 bases between them. CDR3 sequence (DNA): TGTGCCAGCATGGGCGGATCTGAAGCTTTCTTT. The encoded protein is CASMGGSEAFF.

The genes are TRBV11-1 and TRBJ2-1; the D is unclear. Germline CDR1 reads SGHAT; CDR2 reads FQDESV (reference sequence). The CDR3 is made up of 15 amino acids. V was cut by 2 bases and J by 4 bases, with 12 bases left in between. For the CDR3, the DNA is TGTGCCAGCAGCTTATTCGCCGAGATATACAATGAGCAGTTCTTC. Translating gives CASSLFAEIYNEQFF.

The genes are TRBV15 and TRBJ2-2; no reliable D call. Looked up from germline, CDR1 is LNHNV and CDR2 is YYDKDF (reference sequence). V lost 6 bases and J 0 bases, leaving 14 bases between the germline ends. This CDR3 has 16 residues. CDR3 DNA sequence: TGTGCCACCAGACTCCCCAGTGGACCGAACACCGGGGAGCTGTTTTTT. This encodes CATRLPSGPNTGELFF.

Concerning this clone itself: Its ends do not fully match the called genes, so a read error is possible. The rearrangement joins TRBV7-9 to TRBJ2-1, with TRBD2 matching 11 bases. This CDR3 comprises 14 residues. In germline, CDR1 is SEHNR, CDR2 FQNEAQ (reference sequence). The CDR3 reads CASSIAGGLNEQFF. As DNA, the CDR3 is TGTGCCAGCAGCATAGCGGGGGGGCTTAATGAGCAGTTCTTC. The full variable domain, its missing parts supplied by reference TRBV7-9 and TRBJ2-1, is DTGVSQNPRHKITKRGQNVTFRCDPISEHNRLYWYRQTLGQGPEFLTYFQNEAQLEKSRLLSDRFSAERPKGSFSTLEIQRTEQGDSAMYLCASSIAGGLNEQFFGPGTRLTVL.

This clone was detected once. The chain recombines TRBV6-5 with TRBJ2-3; D uncertain. Germline V lookup: CDR1 MNHEY, CDR2 SVGAGI. V was trimmed by 6 bases and J by 4 bases, leaving 8 bases between them. There are 12 residues in the CDR3. The CDR3 reads CASRKSADTQYF. The CDR3 nucleotides read TGTGCCAGCAGAAAGTCGGCAGATACGCAGTATTTT.

In nucleotides, the CDR3 is TGCAGTGCTAGAGAGCGGGAGACCCAGTACTTC. Translated: CSARERETQYF. The chain links TRBV20-1 to TRBJ2-5; D not certain. V lost 0 bases and J 5 bases, leaving 4 bases between the germline ends. CDR1 is DFQATT and CDR2 is SNEGSKA in the germline V gene (reference sequence). The CDR3 spans 11 residues.

The chain recombines TRBV29-1 with TRBJ1-2; 8 bases are a match to TRBD1. J was trimmed by 12 bases and V by 8 bases; bases with no gene match: 2. Germline-derived CDR1 and CDR2 are SQVTM and ANQGSEA. CDR3 length equals 8 residues. CDR3 protein: CSQGANTF. The CDR3 nucleotides read TGCAGCCAGGGGGCGAACACCTTC. The whole variable domain, filled in from reference TRBV29-1 and TRBJ1-2, reads SAVISQKPSRDICQRGTSLTIQCQVDSQVTMMFWYRQQPGQSLTLIATANQGSEATYESGFVIDKFPISRPNLTFSTLTVSNMSPEDSSIYLCSQGANTFGSGTRLTVV.

The gene calls are TRBV30 and TRBJ1-6; TRBD1 matches at 7 bases. J lost 7 bases, V lost 3 bases, and 3 bases had no gene match. Germline V gives CDR1 GTSNPN, CDR2 SVGIG (reference sequence). This CDR3 is built from 13 residues. CDR3 residues: CAWSPTGNSPLHF. CDR3 DNA: TGTGCCTGGAGCCCGACAGGGAATTCACCCCTCCACTTT.

This clone has just a few counts. This sequence joins TRBV9 and TRBJ1-2, with TRBD1 as a possible D gene (5 bases). The ends were cut back, 3 bases at V and 10 bases at J, with 13 bases in the middle. CDR1 is SGDLS, CDR2 YYNGEE, per germline. The CDR3 contains 12 residues. The CDR3 DNA reads TGTGCCAGCAGCGACCGGGACCGGCCCTACACCTTC. Its protein product is CASSDRDRPYTF.

The table lists this clone with a count of one. The chain is built from TRBV19 and TRBJ1-2; 9 bases align to TRBD1. Per germline, CDR1 LNHDA and CDR2 SQIVND (reference sequence). V was pared by 8 bases and J by 4 bases, with 8 bases of the junction left unmatched. CDR3 length: 14 residues. In DNA, the CDR3 is TGTGCCAGTGGTCTGGGACAGGGTTTCTATGGCTACACCTTC. This encodes CASGLGQGFYGYTF.

The chain has TRBV6-5 and TRBJ2-1; D is uncertain. Germline-derived CDR1 and CDR2 are MNHEY and SVGAGI. V gave up 6 bases and J gave up 6 bases, with 12 bases separating them. The CDR3 loop spans 13 amino acids. The CDR3 bases are TGTGCCAGCAGGATGACTGGCGGCAATGAGCAGTTCTTC. This translates into CASRMTGGNEQFF.

The CDR3 reads CASGQGTGALTGELFF. CDR3 nucleotides: TGTGCTAGTGGACAAGGGACAGGGGCCCTCACCGGGGAGCTGTTTTTT. This chain uses TRBV12-5 with TRBJ2-2, with 10 nucleotides matching TRBD1. J lost 4 bases, V lost 6 bases, and 8 bases had no gene match. This CDR3 has 16 residues. CDR1 is LGHNT, CDR2 FRNRAP, per germline. The full variable domain, rest sourced from reference TRBV12-5 and TRBJ2-2, is DARVTQTPRHKVTEMGQEVTMRCQPILGHNTVFWYRQTMMQGLELLAYFRNRAPLDDSGMPKDRFSAEMPDATLATLKIQPSEPRDSAVYFCASGQGTGALTGELFFGEGSRLTVL.